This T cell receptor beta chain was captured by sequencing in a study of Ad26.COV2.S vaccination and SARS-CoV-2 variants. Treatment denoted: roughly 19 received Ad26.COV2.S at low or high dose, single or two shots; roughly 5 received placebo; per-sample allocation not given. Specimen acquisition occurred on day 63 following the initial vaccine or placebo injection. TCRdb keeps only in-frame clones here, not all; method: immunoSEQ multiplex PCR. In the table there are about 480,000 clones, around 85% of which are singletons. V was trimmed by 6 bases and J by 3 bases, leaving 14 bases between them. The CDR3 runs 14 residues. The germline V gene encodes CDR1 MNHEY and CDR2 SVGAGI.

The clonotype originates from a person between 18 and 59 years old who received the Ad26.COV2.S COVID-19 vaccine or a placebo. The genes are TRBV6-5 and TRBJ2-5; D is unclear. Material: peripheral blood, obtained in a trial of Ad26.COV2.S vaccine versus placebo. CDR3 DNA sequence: TGTGCCAGCAGGTTGGCGGCCCCCAAAGAGACCCAGTACTTC. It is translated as CASRLAAPKETQYF.